The entry below gives a single T cell receptor beta chain sequence along with its context. The data derive from a study of blood T cell repertoires in COVID-19. The wider study: COVID-19 samples from acute and convalescent phases originated in the United States, Italy and Spain. Nucleic acid was either cDNA or gDNA, and it came from T cells, B-cell-depleted T cells, or PBMCs.

Germline V lookup: CDR1 LGHDT, CDR2 YNNKEL (reference sequence). The CDR3 consists of 12 residues. Trimming cost V 4 bases and J 5 bases, with 8 bases left between them. The assay was immunoSEQ multiplex PCR, and TCRdb's table has in-frame clones only and misses some. The sample has approximately 140,000 clones, about nine tenths seen once; the top ten hold approximately 2.5%. Sequencing was carried out using peripheral blood. This clonotype originated in a human donor with COVID-19, enrolled during active disease. The donor label of this sample is uncertain. This chain joins TRBV3-1 (or the pseudogene TRBV3-2) and TRBJ1-2, with D hard to call. CDR3 DNA sequence: TGTGCCAGCAGCCTTCAGAGGTATGGCTACACCTTC. Encoded protein: CASSLQRYGYTF.